Below are 10 T cell receptor beta chains sequenced from a single sample in a study of blood T cell repertoires in COVID-19. Sequenced by immunoSEQ multiplex PCR; TCRdb stores in-frame clones only, minus some. Of a few hundred thousand clones in the sample, 87% were seen once. Sequencing was performed on peripheral blood. These TCRs come from a woman between 25 and 40 years old with COVID-19, enrolled during active disease.

A note on this clone: Different DNA sequences within this sample yield the same CDR3. The chain carries TRBV29-1 and TRBJ2-3; TRBD2 matches at 7 bases. Germline CDR1 and CDR2: SQVTM and ANQGSEA. With 4 bases clipped from V and 0 bases from J, the junction kept 1 base outside the gene matches. The CDR3 contains 13 residues. CDR3 sequence: CSVGGGSTDTQYF. CDR3 DNA sequence: TGCAGCGTTGGCGGGGGTAGCACAGATACGCAGTATTTT.

The chain employs TRBV5-5 and TRBJ2-7, with 7 bases matching TRBD1. The CDR3 runs to 14 residues. CDR1 and CDR2 from the germline V gene are SGHKS and YYEKEE (reference sequence). Unmatched junction bases numbered 5, after V lost 4 bases and J lost 1 base. This CDR3 is CASSPTGWSYEQYF. CDR3 nucleotide sequence: TGTGCCAGCAGCCCGACAGGGTGGTCCTACGAGCAGTACTTC.

The V and J genes are TRBV1 and TRBJ2-1; whether TRBD2, the table's D call, matches the DNA was not checked. TRBV1 is annotated as a pseudogene. The CDR3 is 13 residues long. The CDR3 reads CTSSQDGNNEQFF. As DNA, the CDR3 is TGCACCAGCAGCCAAGACGGGAACAATGAGCAGTTCTTC.

This chain connects TRBV6-5 to TRBJ1-1; 9 positions agree with TRBD1. Per the germline V gene, CDR1 is MNHEY and CDR2 is SVGAGI. V lost 4 bases and J lost 5; bases outside the gene matches: 8. The CDR3 covers 15 residues. The DNA of the CDR3 is TGTGCCAGCAGTTCCCACGGGACAGGGAGAACTGAAGCTTTCTTT. Its translation: CASSSHGTGRTEAFF.

This chain connects TRBV3-1 (or the pseudogene TRBV3-2) to TRBJ2-7; D might be TRBD2 (6 bases). CDR1 LGHDT and CDR2 YNNKEL come from the germline V gene (reference sequence). Trimming removed 3 bases at V and 4 bases at J, with 7 bases between. The CDR3 has 12 amino acids. CDR3 DNA: TGTGCCAGCAGCCAGCGGGATTACGAGCAGTACTTC. Translating it yields CASSQRDYEQYF.

The rearrangement links TRBV30 to TRBJ1-1; no clear D. This CDR3 is built from 12 residues. V was cut by 7 bases and J by 1 base, with 10 bases left in between. Germline V lookup: CDR1 GTSNPN, CDR2 SVGIG (reference sequence). CDR3 DNA: TGTGCCTCAACTCCGCAGAACACTGAAGCTTTCTTT. Translated: CASTPQNTEAFF.

This clone turned up a few times. The chain has TRBV2 and TRBJ1-5; unclear D gene. Germline V lookup: CDR1 SNHLY, CDR2 FYNNEI. There are 14 residues in the CDR3. Trimming stripped 6 bases from V and 3 bases from J, with 12 bases between. CDR3 sequence reads: CASRAELNNQPQHF. DNA for the CDR3: TGTGCCAGCAGGGCAGAACTAAACAATCAGCCCCAGCATTTT.

This rearrangement joins TRBV15 to TRBJ2-3, with 7 bases fitting TRBD2. Trimming cost V 5 bases and J 3 bases; bases outside gene matches: 11. Germline assignment: CDR1 LNHNV and CDR2 YYDKDF (reference sequence). The CDR3 loop spans 16 amino acids. CDR3 region: CATSSGRGTTTDTQYF. Written as DNA, the CDR3 is TGTGCCACCAGCTCAGGGAGGGGAACTACAACAGATACGCAGTATTTT.

This rearrangement joins TRBV9 to TRBJ2-7; a weak D match, TRBD2 (6 bases). From germline, CDR1 is SGDLS and CDR2 YYNGEE. The V gene lost 3 bases and the J gene lost 0 bases, with 13 bases spanning the gap. CDR3 length: 15 amino acids. The CDR3, as DNA: TGTGCCAGCAGCGGAGGGGACTGGATCTCCTACGAGCAGTACTTC. Translated: CASSGGDWISYEQYF.

Turning to this clone: One end of the junction fails to match germline, which may point to a read error. V and J are TRBV6-1 and TRBJ1-1, with D perhaps matching TRBD1 (6 bases). There are 16 residues in the CDR3. Germline V lookup: CDR1 MNHNS, CDR2 SASEGT. CDR3 sequence: CAGSAYYRAANTEAFF. The CDR3 DNA reads as TGTGCCGGCAGTGCGTACTACAGGGCCGCGAACACTGAAGCTTTCTTT.